The 18 T cell receptor beta chains below come from one sample, sequenced in a study of OX40 agonist ivuxolimab in advanced cancers. Produced via immunoSEQ multiplex PCR; TCRdb's table is partial and in-frame only. There are some 30,000 clones in the sample; 80% to 95% occur only once, and about 9.4% lies in the top ten. The sequencing here drew on CD4+ or CD8+ T cells sorted from blood, taken in a trial of the OX40 agonist ivuxolimab. The receptors derive from an adult with an advanced solid tumor such as melanoma, head and neck, liver or kidney cancer.

In its sample, this clone was seen once. The chain's CDR3 is CASSGLGGTGELFF. The CDR3 DNA sequence: TGTGCCAGCAGCGGGCTCGGGGGTACCGGGGAGCTGTTTTTT. This chain connects TRBV6-6 to TRBJ2-2; D possibly corresponds to TRBD2 (6 bases). Per the germline V gene, CDR1 is MNHNY and CDR2 is SVGAGI (reference sequence). This CDR3 is 14 amino acids long. Trimming cost V 6 bases and J 5 bases, with 13 bases left between them.

The V and J genes are TRBV21-1 and TRBJ1-2; the D segment call TRBD1 is taken from the table without a DNA check. TRBV21-1 is shown as a pseudogene. The CDR3 is 14 amino acids. For the CDR3, the DNA is TGTGCCAGCAGCAAAGCTCCAGCTAACTATGGCTACACCTTC. Protein: CASSKAPANYGYTF.

The CDR3 region has the DNA TGTGCCAGCTCACAGCCTAATAGCGGGGAACACAATGAGCAGTTCTTC. Translation gives CASSQPNSGEHNEQFF. This rearrangement joins TRBV18 to TRBJ2-1; 8 positions agree with TRBD2. The CDR3 contains 16 residues. Germline V CDR1 and CDR2: KGHSH, LQKENI. V lost 4 bases to trimming and J lost 5 bases; unmatched junction nucleotides: 10.

This clone came up once. This chain connects TRBV4-3 to TRBJ2-7, with D perhaps being TRBD1 or TRBD2 (5 bases each). The CDR3 runs 14 residues. From germline, CDR1 is LGHNA and CDR2 YSLEER. Between the trimmed V and J ends, which lost 4 bases and 2 bases, there was a span of 12 bases. CDR3 in DNA: TGCGCCAGCAGCCCGAGGGACCGCCCCTACGAGCAGTACTTC. The encoded protein is CASSPRDRPYEQYF.

This rearrangement joins TRBV19 to TRBJ1-2; D is unclear. The germline CDR1 and CDR2 sequences are LNHDA and SQIVND (reference sequence). V was pared by 7 bases and J by 3 bases, with 15 bases between. This CDR3 spans 14 amino acids. The CDR3 DNA reads TGTGCCAGTACTGGAGACGGAATATACTATGGCTACACCTTC. It specifies CASTGDGIYYGYTF.

The chain uses TRBV5-6 and TRBJ2-3; TRBD2 matches at 8 bases. Germline-derived CDR1 and CDR2 are SGHDT and YYEEEE. The CDR3 sequence is 13 residues long. The V gene end was trimmed by 9 bases and the J gene end by 1 base; junction bases not matched to a gene: 4. The CDR3 spells CATQTSGTDTQYF. The CDR3 nucleotides are TGTGCCACCCAGACTAGCGGCACAGATACGCAGTATTTT.

The chain is built from TRBV6-5 and TRBJ2-7; D might be TRBD1 (6 bases). V was cut by 2 bases and J by 0 bases, with 8 bases left in between. CDR1 MNHEY and CDR2 SVGAGI come from the germline V gene. This CDR3 spans 14 amino acids. CDR3 DNA: TGTGCCAGCAGTTACGGACAGTTCTCCTACGAGCAGTACTTC. Protein product: CASSYGQFSYEQYF.

The chain uses TRBV7-8 and TRBJ2-7, with TRBD1 matching 11 bases. J was trimmed by 6 bases and V by 1 base; bases with no gene match: 14. Germline CDR1 reads SGHVS; CDR2 reads FQNEAQ. The CDR3 is 18 residues long. For the CDR3, the DNA is TGTGCCAGCAGCTTAGGGACAGGGGGCCCCTTTAGGTTTAGCGAGCAGTACTTC. It specifies CASSLGTGGPFRFSEQYF.

The CDR3 DNA reads TGTGCCAGCGCCGACAGGAGTAACTATGGCTACACCTTC. Translation gives CASADRSNYGYTF. The J gene is TRBJ1-2, the V gene TRBV9; weak D call: TRBD1 (6 bases). CDR3 length: 13 residues. The V and J ends lost 7 bases and 1 base respectively, with 11 bases between them. Germline CDR1 reads SGDLS; CDR2 reads YYNGEE.

The chain links TRBV6-6 to TRBJ2-2; D is unresolved. V gave up 2 bases and J gave up 4 bases, with 5 bases separating them. The CDR3 has 13 residues. Germline V CDR1 and CDR2: MNHNY, SVGAGI (reference sequence). The CDR3: CASSYGRTGELFF. Here the CDR3 DNA reads TGTGCCAGCAGTTACGGCCGCACCGGGGAGCTGTTTTTT.

The V gene is TRBV18, the J gene TRBJ2-7; tentative D call: TRBD1 (5 bases). Between the trimmed V and J ends, which lost 0 bases and 0 bases, there was a span of 12 bases. This CDR3 spans 16 amino acids. The V gene's germline CDR1 is KGHSH and CDR2 LQKENI. The CDR3 nucleotides are TGTGCCAGCTCACCACCGATAGGGGATTCCTCCTACGAGCAGTACTTC. It translates to CASSPPIGDSSYEQYF.

This clone was seen more than once but under ten times. The J gene is TRBJ1-4, the V gene TRBV19; 7 nucleotides align to TRBD1. The J segment lost 12 bases and the V segment lost 7 bases, leaving 23 bases of the junction unmatched. Looked up from germline, CDR1 is LNHDA and CDR2 is SQIVND (reference sequence). The CDR3 is 17 residues long. The CDR3 protein is CASNQATGPWGRRELFF. CDR3 nucleotides: TGTGCCAGTAATCAAGCGACAGGGCCATGGGGAAGGCGGGAACTGTTTTTT.

The chain has TRBV11-1 and TRBJ2-5; D perhaps matches TRBD1 (5 bases). V was clipped by 1 base and J by 5 bases, with 14 bases between them. Germline assignment: CDR1 SGHAT and CDR2 FQDESV (reference sequence). There are 15 residues in the CDR3. The CDR3 region is CASSLVGAGPETQYF. The CDR3 DNA reads TGTGCCAGCAGCTTAGTTGGCGCAGGGCCGGAGACCCAGTACTTC.

The chain has TRBV10-3 and TRBJ2-3; either TRBD1 or TRBD2 may fit D (5 bases each). V gave up 7 bases and J gave up 6 bases, with 20 bases separating them. The CDR3 runs to 15 residues. Germline CDR1 and CDR2: ENHRY and SYGVKD. CDR3: CAINSRDGSLDTQYF. The CDR3 nucleotides are TGTGCCATCAACTCGAGGGACGGTTCATTGGATACGCAGTATTTT.

Comments on this clone: Other DNA sequences from this sample encode an identical CDR3 as well. The chain combines TRBV12-5 with TRBJ1-1; no clear D gene. This CDR3 has 12 residues. Germline assignment: CDR1 LGHNT and CDR2 FRNRAP. V dropped 6 bases and J dropped 0 bases, with 5 bases sitting between them. The CDR3 loop is CASGLMNTEAFF. In DNA form, the CDR3 reads TGTGCTAGTGGCCTCATGAACACTGAAGCTTTCTTT.

The table lists this clone with a count of one. The CDR3 sequence: CASSTTSYEQYF. The CDR3 nucleotides read TGTGCCAGCAGCACCACCTCCTACGAGCAGTACTTC. This sequence joins TRBV11-1 and TRBJ2-7, with D unclear. The CDR3 is made up of 12 amino acids. CDR1 SGHAT and CDR2 FQDESV come from the germline V gene (reference sequence). Deletions cut 5 bases from V and 0 bases from J, with 5 bases between.

The sample holds a few counts of this clone. The rearrangement joins TRBV10-1 to TRBJ2-2; no firm D call. Germline V CDR1 and CDR2: WNHNN, SYGVQD (reference sequence). This CDR3 comprises 16 residues. V was pared by 0 bases and J by 3 bases, with 11 bases between. The CDR3 sequence: CASSESLDGYTGELFF. CDR3 in DNA: TGCGCCAGCAGTGAGTCGTTGGACGGTTACACCGGGGAGCTGTTTTTT.

The chain uses TRBV4-3 and TRBJ1-2; 9 bases match TRBD1. J gave up 3 bases and V 1 base, and 3 bases lay outside the gene matches. This CDR3 comprises 15 residues. CDR1 and CDR2 (germline): LGHNA, YSLEER. In nucleotides, the CDR3 is TGCGCCAGCAGCCAAGCCACAGGGGGCGACTATGGCTACACCTTC. The encoded protein is CASSQATGGDYGYTF.